The 8 T cell receptor beta chains reported below all come from one sample, sequenced in a study of shared clonotypes between healthy human individuals. Sequencing was performed with immunoSEQ multiplex PCR; in TCRdb, only in-frame clones are kept and a portion is missing. The table includes about 600,000 clones, more than 95% detected once. The sample taken for sequencing was naive CD4+ T cells sorted from blood. Regarding subset: CD45RA+ positively selected. The receptor source for this set is a young woman in good health.

This clone was seen just once. Within the sample, other DNA sequences also encode this same CDR3. The genes are TRBV28 and TRBJ1-2; D is unresolved. V lost 5 bases, J lost 0 bases, and 7 bases lay in between. Germline V lookup: CDR1 MDHEN, CDR2 SYDVKM. The CDR3 loop spans 13 amino acids. The CDR3 loop is CASSPDPNYGYTF. CDR3 DNA sequence: TGTGCCAGCAGTCCGGACCCTAACTATGGCTACACCTTC.

This chain connects TRBV2 to TRBJ2-6, with D uncertain. Trimming cost V 4 bases and J 4 bases, with 2 bases left between them. The length of the CDR3 is 12 residues. Germline V gives CDR1 SNHLY, CDR2 FYNNEI. This CDR3 is CASSGGANVLTF. The CDR3 coding sequence is TGTGCCAGCAGTGGAGGGGCCAACGTCCTGACTTTC.

The chain joins TRBV5-6 to TRBJ1-4, with 7 bases matching TRBD1. This CDR3 is 14 amino acids long. V trimming: 4 bases; J trimming: 5 bases; junction bases outside the gene matches: 5. Germline V CDR1 and CDR2: SGHDT, YYEEEE. The CDR3 DNA reads as TGTGCCAGCAGCCGGGGACAGCCGAATGAAAAACTGTTTTTT. Protein: CASSRGQPNEKLFF.

The J gene is TRBJ2-7, the V gene TRBV7-9, with 10 bases that match TRBD1. The CDR3 covers 14 residues. Germline CDR1 SEHNR, CDR2 FQNEAQ (reference sequence). V lost 5 bases and J lost 5; bases outside the gene matches: 6. CDR3 DNA: TGTGCCAGCAGCGGCCGGGACAGGGGAGACGAGCAGTACTTC. This translates into CASSGRDRGDEQYF.

Only one count was recorded for this clone. The V gene is TRBV5-5, the J gene TRBJ2-3; tentatively, D is TRBD2 (6 bases). CDR1 and CDR2 (germline): SGHKS, YYEKEE (reference sequence). V lost 4 bases and J 0 bases, leaving 15 bases between the germline ends. CDR3 length: 16 residues. Written as DNA, the CDR3 is TGTGCCAGCAGCCGCACTCTAGGGACTAGCACAGATACGCAGTATTTT. This translates into CASSRTLGTSTDTQYF.

J is TRBJ2-5 and V is TRBV2, with D tentatively TRBD2 (5 bases). Germline V gene lookup returns CDR1 SNHLY and CDR2 FYNNEI. Trimming took 9 bases from V and 2 from J, leaving 13 bases between them. This CDR3 is 13 amino acids long. CDR3 sequence (DNA): TGTGCCAGTCGTATGGGAGAACAAGAGACCCAGTACTTC. This sequence encodes CASRMGEQETQYF.

CDR3 in amino acids: CASSVGGGFFGQPQHF. The CDR3 DNA follows: TGTGCCAGCAGCGTCGGGGGGGGGTTCTTTGGTCAGCCCCAGCATTTT. This rearrangement joins TRBV28 to TRBJ1-5; D is perhaps TRBD1 (5 bases). The CDR3 runs 16 residues. V dropped 6 bases and J dropped 6 bases, with 21 bases sitting between them. Germline CDR1 is MDHEN and CDR2 is SYDVKM.

The chain combines TRBV5-1 with TRBJ2-5, with D possibly being TRBD1 (5 bases). The CDR3 spans 13 residues. Trimming pared 4 bases from V and 4 bases from J, leaving 11 bases between. The germline V gene encodes CDR1 SGHRS and CDR2 YFSETQ. Here the CDR3 reads CASSPGPSETQYF. The CDR3 DNA is TGCGCCAGCAGCCCAGGGCCTTCAGAGACCCAGTACTTC.